Sequencing of this TCR beta chain was carried out in a study of cytomegalovirus exposure and HLA in healthy donors. Study-wide context: One earlier analysis, a look at around 180 million T cells, found approximately 120 million unique TCR beta sequences. HLA-typed donors contributed around 82 million unique TCRs, which were held in an early data release.

Broader study findings: Later examination showed HLA-associated TCR beta chains had greater clonal expansion than equally common others. A cluster of highly shared sequence variants was likely a sequencing artifact.

The PCR employed 60 Vbeta primers together with 13 Jbeta primers. Libraries were prepared by immunoSEQ multiplex PCR; TCRdb keeps only in-frame clonotypes and omits some of them. The sample lists approximately 170,000 clones; approximately 78% were seen once. Note on this clone: Antigen unknown.

Trimming left V 0 bases short and J 4 bases short, with 16 bases between. The germline V gene encodes CDR1 MNHEY and CDR2 SMNVEV (reference sequence). The CDR3 is 16 residues long. The rearrangement links TRBV27 to TRBJ2-7, with D possibly matching TRBD2 (6 bases). The sequencing sample was made of PBMCs. This clonotype originated in a male donor in good health and CMV-seronegative. CDR3 amino acids: CASSLSRVAEGYEQYF. The CDR3 DNA reads as TGTGCCAGCAGTTTATCCCGGGTAGCGGAAGGGTACGAGCAGTACTTC.